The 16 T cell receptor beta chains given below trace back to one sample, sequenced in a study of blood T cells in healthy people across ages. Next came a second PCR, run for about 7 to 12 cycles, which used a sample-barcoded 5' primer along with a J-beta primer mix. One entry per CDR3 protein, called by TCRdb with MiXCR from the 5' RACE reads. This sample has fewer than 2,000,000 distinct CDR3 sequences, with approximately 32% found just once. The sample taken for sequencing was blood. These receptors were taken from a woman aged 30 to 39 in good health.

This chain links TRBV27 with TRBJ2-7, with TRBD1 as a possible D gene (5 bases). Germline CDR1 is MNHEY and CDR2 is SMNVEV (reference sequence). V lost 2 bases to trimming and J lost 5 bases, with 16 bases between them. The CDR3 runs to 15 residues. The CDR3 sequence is CASSLLDSFSHEQYF. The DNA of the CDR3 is TGTGCCAGCAGTTTACTTGACAGCTTTTCCCACGAGCAGTACTTC.

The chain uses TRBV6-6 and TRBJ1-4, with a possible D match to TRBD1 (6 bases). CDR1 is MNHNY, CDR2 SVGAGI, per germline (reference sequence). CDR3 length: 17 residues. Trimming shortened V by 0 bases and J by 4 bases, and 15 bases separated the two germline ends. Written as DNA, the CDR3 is TGTGCCAGCAGTTACTCGAGGGGGGGAAGAGTTAATGAAAAACTGTTTTTT. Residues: CASSYSRGGRVNEKLFF.

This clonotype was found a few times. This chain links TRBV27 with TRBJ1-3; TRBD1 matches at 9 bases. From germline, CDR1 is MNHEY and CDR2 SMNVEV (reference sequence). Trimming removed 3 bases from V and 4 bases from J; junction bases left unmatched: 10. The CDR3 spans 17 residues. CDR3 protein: CASSLTGGLLRGNTIYF. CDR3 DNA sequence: TGTGCCAGCAGTTTGACAGGGGGGCTTCTGAGAGGAAACACCATATATTTT.

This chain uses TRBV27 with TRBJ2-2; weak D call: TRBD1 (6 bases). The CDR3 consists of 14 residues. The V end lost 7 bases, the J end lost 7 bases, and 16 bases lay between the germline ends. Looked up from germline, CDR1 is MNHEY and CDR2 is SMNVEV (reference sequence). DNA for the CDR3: TGTGCCAGCAATAACCACAGGGCGGGCGGGGAGCTGTTTTTT. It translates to CASNNHRAGGELFF.

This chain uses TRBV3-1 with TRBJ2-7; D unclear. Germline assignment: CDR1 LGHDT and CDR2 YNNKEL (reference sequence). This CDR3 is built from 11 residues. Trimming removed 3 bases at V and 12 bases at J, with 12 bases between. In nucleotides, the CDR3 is TGTGCCAGCAGCCAGGAGAGGAACTGGTACTTC. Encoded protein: CASSQERNWYF.

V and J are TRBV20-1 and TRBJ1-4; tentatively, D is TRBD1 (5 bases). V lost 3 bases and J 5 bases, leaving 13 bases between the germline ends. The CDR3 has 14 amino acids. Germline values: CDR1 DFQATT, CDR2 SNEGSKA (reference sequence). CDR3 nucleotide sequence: TGCAGTGCTAGTCCAACAGGTTCGAATGAAAAACTGTTTTTT. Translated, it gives CSASPTGSNEKLFF.

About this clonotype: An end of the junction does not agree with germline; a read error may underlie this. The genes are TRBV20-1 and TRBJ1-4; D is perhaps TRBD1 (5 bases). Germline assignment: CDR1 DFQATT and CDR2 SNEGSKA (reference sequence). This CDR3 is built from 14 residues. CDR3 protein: CSARSDRTNEQLFF. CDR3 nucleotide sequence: TGCAGTGCTAGATCAGACAGAACAAATGAACAACTGTTTTTT.

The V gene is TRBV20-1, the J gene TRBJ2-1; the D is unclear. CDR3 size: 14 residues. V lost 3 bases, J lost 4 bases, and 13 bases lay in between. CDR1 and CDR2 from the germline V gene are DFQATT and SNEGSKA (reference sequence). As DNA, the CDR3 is TGCAGTGCTAGCCCACCCCCTAGTTACAATGAGCAGTTCTTC. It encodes CSASPPPSYNEQFF.

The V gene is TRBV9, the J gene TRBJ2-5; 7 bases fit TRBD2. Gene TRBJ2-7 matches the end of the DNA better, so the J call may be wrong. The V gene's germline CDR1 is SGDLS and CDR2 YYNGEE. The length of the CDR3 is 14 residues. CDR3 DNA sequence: TGTGCCAGCAGCATCCGAGGGGAGGGTTACGAGCAGTACTTC. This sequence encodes CASSIRGEGYEQYF.

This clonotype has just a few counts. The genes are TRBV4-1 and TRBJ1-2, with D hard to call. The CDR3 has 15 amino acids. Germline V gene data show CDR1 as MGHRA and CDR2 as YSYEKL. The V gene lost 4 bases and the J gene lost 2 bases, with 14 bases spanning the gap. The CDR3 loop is CASSPTPAQNYGYTF. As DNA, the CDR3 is TGCGCCAGCAGCCCCACCCCGGCACAGAACTATGGCTACACCTTC.

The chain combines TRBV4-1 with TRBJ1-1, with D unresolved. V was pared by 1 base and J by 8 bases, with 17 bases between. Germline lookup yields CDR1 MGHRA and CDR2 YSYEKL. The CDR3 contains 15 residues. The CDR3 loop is CASSQGTISTEEAFF. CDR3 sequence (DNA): TGCGCCAGCAGCCAAGGGACGATCTCTACAGAAGAAGCTTTCTTT.

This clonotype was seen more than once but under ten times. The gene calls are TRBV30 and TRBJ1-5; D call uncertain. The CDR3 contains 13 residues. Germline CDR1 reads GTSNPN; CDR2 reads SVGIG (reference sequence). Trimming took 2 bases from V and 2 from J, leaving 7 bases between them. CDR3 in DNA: TGTGCCTGGAGTTCGCTGGGCAATCAGCCCCAGCATTTT. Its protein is CAWSSLGNQPQHF. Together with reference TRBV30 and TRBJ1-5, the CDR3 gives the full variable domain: SQTIHQWPATLVQPVGSPLSLECTVEGTSNPNLYWYRQAAGRGLQLLFYSVGIGQISSEVPQNLSASRPQDRQFILSSKKLLLSDSGFYLCAWSSLGNQPQHFGDGTRLSIL.

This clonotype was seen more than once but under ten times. The CDR3 DNA is TGCGCCAGCAGCCAGGGTCCCAACAGGGCTTCCTACAATGAGCAGTTCTTC. Protein: CASSQGPNRASYNEQFF. The chain uses TRBV4-1 and TRBJ2-1, with D possibly matching TRBD1 (6 bases). The CDR3 is 17 residues long. From germline, CDR1 is MGHRA and CDR2 YSYEKL. V lost 3 bases and J 1 base, leaving 16 bases between the germline ends.

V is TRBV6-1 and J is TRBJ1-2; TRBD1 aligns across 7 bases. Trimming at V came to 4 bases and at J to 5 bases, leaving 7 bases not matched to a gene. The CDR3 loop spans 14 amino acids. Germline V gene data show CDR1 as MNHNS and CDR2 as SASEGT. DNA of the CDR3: TGTGCCAGCAGTGGTGGACAGGCGATATATGGCTACACCTTC. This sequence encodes CASSGGQAIYGYTF.

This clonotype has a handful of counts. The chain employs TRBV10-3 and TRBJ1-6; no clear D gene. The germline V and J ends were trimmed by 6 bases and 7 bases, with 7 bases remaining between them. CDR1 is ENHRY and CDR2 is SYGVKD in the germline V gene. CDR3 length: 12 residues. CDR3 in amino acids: CAIRRPNSPLHF. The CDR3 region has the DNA TGTGCCATCAGACGACCGAATTCACCCCTCCACTTT.

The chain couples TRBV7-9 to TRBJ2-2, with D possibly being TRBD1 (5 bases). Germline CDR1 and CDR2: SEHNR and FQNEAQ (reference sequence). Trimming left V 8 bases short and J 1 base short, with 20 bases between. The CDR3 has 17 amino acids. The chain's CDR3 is CASGNPRQNKNTGELFF. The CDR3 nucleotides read TGTGCCAGCGGCAACCCACGACAGAACAAGAACACCGGGGAGCTGTTTTTT.